A selection of T cell receptor beta chains follows, all from one sample in a study of T cell responses to AZD1222 COVID-19 vaccine. Assay used: immunoSEQ multiplex PCR; TCRdb lists only in-frame clones, some missing. The profile shows over 140,000 clones, over 85% of them singletons. The material was peripheral blood, obtained on day 0 of AZD1222 vaccination. The receptor set was obtained from an adult in good health. CDR3s leave out the opening cysteine and the closing phenylalanine or tryptophan. The order of the fields is J gene, V gene, CDR3 protein.

TRBJ1-2,TRBV28,ASSLGRYYGYT
TRBJ2-7,TRBV18,ASSPLLDSSEQY
TRBJ2-1,TRBV14,ASSQIRDSYNEQF
TRBJ2-7,TRBV28,ASSSRDRGGHEQY
TRBJ2-1,TRBV18,ASSPRPPYNEQF
TRBJ2-5,TRBV18,ASSPTPEQETQY
TRBJ2-7,TRBV6-2/TRBV6-3,ASSYYWTGGMWQY
TRBJ1-1,TRBV7-8,ASSFRNTEAF
TRBJ1-1,TRBV28,ASRLVTGSTEAF
TRBJ1-1,TRBV6-5,ASSYWGQNTEAF
TRBJ1-1,TRBV14,ASSQLGGGRGTEAF
TRBJ2-2,TRBV11-3,ASSRGRGVPGAGELF
TRBJ1-6,TRBV7-9,ASSLMGVNSPLH
TRBJ2-3,TRBV12-2,ASRLSALGGPDTQY
TRBJ2-5,TRBV18,ASSLSGRETQY
TRBJ1-1,TRBV7-9,ASSPTVTEAF
TRBJ1-3,TRBV28,ASSLSGTGTGNTIY
TRBJ1-5,TRBV7-2,ASSIRGNQPQH
TRBJ2-5,TRBV6-1,ASSEVGGQGETQY
TRBJ1-2,TRBV7-2,ASSLVGYGYT
TRBJ2-2,TRBV19,ASSSGTGVTGELF
TRBJ2-1,TRBV27,ASSLSWYNEQF
TRBJ2-6,TRBV24-1,ATSDPSWEKTAGANVLT
TRBJ1-2,TRBV6-5,ASSYGTGDSYGYT
TRBJ1-5,TRBV5-4,ASSLVAPNQPQH
TRBJ2-3,TRBV18,ASSQRLASGTDTQY
TRBJ1-4,TRBV28,ASRDFEKLF
TRBJ2-1,TRBV3-1/TRBV3-2,ASSQDPNDEQF
TRBJ1-1,TRBV5-1,ASSPPRTGNTEAF
TRBJ2-7,TRBV5-1,ASSATSGNTYEQY
TRBJ1-3,TRBV21-1,ASSKKWVIHTLSGNTIY
TRBJ1-3,TRBV3-1/TRBV3-2,ASSQWDRGSSPGNTIY
TRBJ2-1,TRBV5-8,ASSWGQGFF
TRBJ2-1,TRBV12-3/TRBV12-4,ASSLGLYNEQF
TRBJ1-4,TRBV25-1,ASSECGFVWRLAMN
TRBJ2-7,TRBV5-1,ASSIPPGQGAHPYEQY
TRBJ2-7,TRBV27,ASSLSIASEQY
TRBJ2-5,TRBV23-1,ASSRVVLETQY
TRBJ1-2,TRBV6-2/TRBV6-3,ASSYLLQGASGYT
TRBJ2-5,TRBV29-1,SVVLAGIETQY
TRBJ2-3,TRBV5-1,ASSLQPEGADTQY
TRBJ1-6,TRBV28,ASSLRGRGDSPLH
TRBJ2-5,TRBV19,ASSNPARALGETQY
TRBJ1-2,TRBV11-2,ASSLSAGALPGYT
TRBJ2-7,TRBV3-1/TRBV3-2,ASSRSLRDRRYEQY
TRBJ1-5,TRBV24-1,ATSDSTYQPQH
TRBJ1-6,TRBV6-6,ATGQGASPLH
TRBJ1-1,TRBV2,ASSEGAAFTEAF
TRBJ1-1,TRBV13,ASSLVTEGTEAF
TRBJ1-1,TRBV3-1/TRBV3-2,ASSPDGVGTEAF
TRBJ2-7,TRBV28,ASSLIHRALEQY
TRBJ1-2,TRBV19,ASSLTGSTRNYGYT
TRBJ2-7,TRBV25-1,ASSTRGGGGYEQY
TRBJ2-7,TRBV29-1,SVESSGEQY